The clone carrying this T cell receptor beta chain has at least ten counts. The target antigen is unknown. The data were taken from a study of T cells in Graves' hyperthyroidism and ophthalmopathy. RNA transcripts gave rise to amplified TCR beta CDR3 regions. HTBI primers were the set used in a first-round RT-PCR of the TCR CDR3. Each CDR3 protein gets one entry after TCRdb re-called the multiplex PCR reads with MiXCR. The sample carries 370,000 or so distinct CDR3 sequences, roughly 25% recorded once. PBMCs were derived from roughly 9.6 ml fresh peripheral blood. CDR1 is SGHAT, CDR2 FQNNGV, per germline. This CDR3 has 14 amino acids. V lost 3 bases to trimming and J lost 2 bases, with 11 bases between them. Study-level results: Ophthalmopathy cases were set apart from stable hyperthyroidism by a 13 V-J model. The majority of expanded thyroid clonotypes above 0.001 also appeared in blood.

This rearrangement joins TRBV11-2 to TRBJ2-7; D is perhaps TRBD1 (6 bases). The TCR comes from a middle-aged man with Graves' hyperthyroidism. The material sequenced was blood. The CDR3 here is CASSLGARTYEQYF. CDR3 nucleotides: TGTGCCAGCAGCTTGGGGGCGCGGACCTACGAGCAGTACTTC.